This paragraph reports one T cell receptor (beta chain). What it binds is not known. The V gene's germline CDR1 is ENHRY and CDR2 SYGVKD. V lost 3 bases and J 2 bases, leaving 8 bases between the germline ends. There are 14 residues in the CDR3. These data are taken from a study of shared clonotypes between healthy human individuals. Study information: Those who served as donors were two women and three men between the ages of 18 and 49. Regarding the study as a whole: A few donors had around 5% of their naive CD4 clonotypes in common.

Here immunoSEQ multiplex PCR was the method, and the copy in TCRdb shows in-frame clones only, minus some. The table has some 690,000 clones, around 90% seen once. Specimen: memory CD8+ T cells from PBMCs. Subset noted: CD45RO+ cells pooled with CCR7-negative TemRA cells. The TCR originated in a man younger than 30 in good health. Some clones in this sample may be carry-over from other donors' samples. The chain uses TRBV10-3 and TRBJ1-3, with a tentative D call TRBD1 (5 bases). The CDR3 sequence is CAISDLGAGNTIYF. CDR3 bases: TGTGCCATCAGTGATTTAGGGGCTGGAAACACCATATATTTT.